This is a list of T cell receptor beta chains from one sample in a study of tumor-infiltrating lymphocytes in oesophageal squamous cell carcinoma. TCRdb re-called the PCR reads with MiXCR, one entry per CDR3 protein. The sample lists 9,500 or so distinct CDR3 sequences, approximately 62% seen once, with around 35% in the top ten. Material for sequencing was esophageal tumor tissue. These receptors came from a male donor with esophageal squamous cell carcinoma. CDR3s include the opening cysteine and the closing phenylalanine or tryptophan. D genes are given only for firm matches. Expanded clones are given a class, and other clones once, few, many or no size at all.

>TRBD2|NA|14|TRBV24-1|TRBJ2-1
CATERSSGRREQFF
TGTGCCACCGAGCGGTCTAGCGGGAGACGCGAGCAGTTCTTC
>NA|NA|16|TRBV6-7|TRBJ2-1
CASTTIEYGFYNEQFF
TGTGCCAGCACCACAATCGAATACGGGTTCTACAATGAGCAGTTCTTC
>TRBD2|NA|15|TRBV11-3|TRBJ2-5
CASSLEGREQETQYF
TGTGCCAGCAGCTTGGAGGGGAGGGAACAAGAGACCCAGTACTTC
>TRBD2|medium-sized|15|TRBV12-3/TRBV12-4|TRBJ2-3
CASTWEGGGTDTQYF
TGTGCCAGCACCTGGGAGGGCGGGGGGACAGATACGCAGTATTTT
>NA|few|13|TRBV7-2|TRBJ2-7
CASSPAVDVEQYF
TGTGCCAGCAGCCCGGCCGTAGACGTCGAGCAGTACTTC
>TRBD2|NA|16|TRBV6-1|TRBJ2-5
CASSRTTSGRGETQYF
TGTGCCAGCAGTCGGACGACTAGCGGGAGGGGGGAGACCCAGTACTTC
>NA|few|15|TRBV6-1|TRBJ1-1
CASSPEGHRNTEAFF
TGTGCCAGCAGCCCCGAGGGCCATAGGAACACTGAAGCTTTCTTT
>NA|NA|15|TRBV12-3/TRBV12-4|TRBJ2-6
CASSLRGQGANVLTF
TGTGCCAGCAGTTTAAGAGGCCAGGGGGCCAACGTCCTGACTTTC
>NA|many|15|TRBV12-3/TRBV12-4|TRBJ2-7
CASSFGSGQSYEQYF
TGTGCCAGCAGTTTCGGCTCAGGGCAGTCCTACGAGCAGTACTTC
>NA|NA|13|TRBV7-2|TRBJ2-3
CASSSPGVDTQYF
TGTGCCAGCAGCTCCCCGGGGGTAGATACGCAGTATTTT
>TRBD1|once|15|TRBV27|TRBJ2-7
CASSSGQGNPYEQYF
TGTGCCAGCAGTTCCGGACAGGGGAATCCCTACGAGCAGTACTTC
>TRBD1|NA|15|TRBV7-2|TRBJ2-7
CASSQLGDRGYEQYF
TGTGCCAGCAGCCAACTCGGGGACAGGGGTTACGAGCAGTACTTC
>NA|many|14|TRBV12-3/TRBV12-4|TRBJ2-5
CASSYTDSEETQYF
TGTGCCAGCAGCTATACCGACAGCGAGGAGACCCAGTACTTC